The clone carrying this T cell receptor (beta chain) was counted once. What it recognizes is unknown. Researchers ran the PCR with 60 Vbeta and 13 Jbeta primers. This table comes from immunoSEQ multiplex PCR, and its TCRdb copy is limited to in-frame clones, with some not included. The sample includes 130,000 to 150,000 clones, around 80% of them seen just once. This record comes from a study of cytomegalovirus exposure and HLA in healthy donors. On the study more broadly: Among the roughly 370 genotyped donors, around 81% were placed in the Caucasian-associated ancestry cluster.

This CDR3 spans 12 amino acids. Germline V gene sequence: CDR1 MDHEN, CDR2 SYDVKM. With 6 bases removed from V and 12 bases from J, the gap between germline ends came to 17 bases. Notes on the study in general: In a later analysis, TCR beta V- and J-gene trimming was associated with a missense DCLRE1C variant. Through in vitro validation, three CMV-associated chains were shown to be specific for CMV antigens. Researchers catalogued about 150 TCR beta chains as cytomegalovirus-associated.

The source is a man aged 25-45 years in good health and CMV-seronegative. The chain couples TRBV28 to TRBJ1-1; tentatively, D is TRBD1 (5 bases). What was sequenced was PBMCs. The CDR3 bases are TGTGCCAGCAGCCTTAGCGGGGCGAGGTCTTTCTTT. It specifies CASSLSGARSFF.